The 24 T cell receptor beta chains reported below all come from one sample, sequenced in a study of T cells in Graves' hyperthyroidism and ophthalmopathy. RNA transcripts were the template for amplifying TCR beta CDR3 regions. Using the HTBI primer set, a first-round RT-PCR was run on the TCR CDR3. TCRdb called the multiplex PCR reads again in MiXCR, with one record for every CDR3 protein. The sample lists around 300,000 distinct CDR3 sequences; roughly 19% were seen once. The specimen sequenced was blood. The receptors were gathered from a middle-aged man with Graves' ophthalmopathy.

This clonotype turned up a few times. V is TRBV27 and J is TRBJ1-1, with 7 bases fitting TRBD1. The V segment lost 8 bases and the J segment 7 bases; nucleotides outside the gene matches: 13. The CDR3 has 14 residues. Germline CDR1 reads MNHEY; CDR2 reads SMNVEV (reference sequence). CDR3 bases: TGTGCCAGCGGGCCCTCGGGACAGCCAGTTGAAGCTTTCTTT. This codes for CASGPSGQPVEAFF.

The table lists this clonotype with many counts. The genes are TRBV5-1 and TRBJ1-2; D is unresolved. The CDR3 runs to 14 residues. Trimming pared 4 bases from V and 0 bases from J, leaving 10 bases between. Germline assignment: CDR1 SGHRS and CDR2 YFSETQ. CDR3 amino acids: CASSNGATNYGYTF. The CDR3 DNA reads TGCGCCAGCAGCAACGGAGCTACTAACTATGGCTACACCTTC. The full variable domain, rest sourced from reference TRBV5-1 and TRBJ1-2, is KAGVTQTPRYLIKTRGQQVTLSCSPISGHRSVSWYQQTPGQGLQFLFEYFSETQRNKGNFPGRFSGRQFSNSRSEMNVSTLELGDSALYLCASSNGATNYGYTFGSGTRLTVV.

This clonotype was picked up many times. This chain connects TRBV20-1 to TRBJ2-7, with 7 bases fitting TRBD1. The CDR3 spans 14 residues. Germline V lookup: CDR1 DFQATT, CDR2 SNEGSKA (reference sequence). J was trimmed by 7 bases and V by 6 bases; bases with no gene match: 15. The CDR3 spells CSASPGTVIAEQYF. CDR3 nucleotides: TGCAGTGCGAGCCCCGGGACAGTAATTGCTGAGCAGTACTTC.

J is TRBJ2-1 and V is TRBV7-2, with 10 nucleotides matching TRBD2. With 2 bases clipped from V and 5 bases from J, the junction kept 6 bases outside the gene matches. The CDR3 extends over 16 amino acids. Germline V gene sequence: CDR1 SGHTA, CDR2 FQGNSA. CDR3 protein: CASSLYGTSADNEQFF. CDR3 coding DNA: TGTGCCAGCAGCTTATATGGGACTAGCGCCGACAATGAGCAGTTCTTC.

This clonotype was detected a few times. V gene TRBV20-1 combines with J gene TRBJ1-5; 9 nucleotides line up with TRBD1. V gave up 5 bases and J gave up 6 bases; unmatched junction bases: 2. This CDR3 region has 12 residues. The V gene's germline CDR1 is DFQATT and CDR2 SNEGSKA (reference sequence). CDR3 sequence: CSAAQGAQPQHF. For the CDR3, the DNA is TGCAGTGCTGCACAGGGGGCTCAGCCCCAGCATTTT.

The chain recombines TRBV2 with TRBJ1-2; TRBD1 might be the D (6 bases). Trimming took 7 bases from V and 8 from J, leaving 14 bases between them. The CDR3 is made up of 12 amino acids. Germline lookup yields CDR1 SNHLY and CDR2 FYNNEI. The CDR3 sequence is CASKGVEGGYTF. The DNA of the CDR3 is TGTGCCAGCAAGGGGGTGGAGGGCGGCTACACCTTC.

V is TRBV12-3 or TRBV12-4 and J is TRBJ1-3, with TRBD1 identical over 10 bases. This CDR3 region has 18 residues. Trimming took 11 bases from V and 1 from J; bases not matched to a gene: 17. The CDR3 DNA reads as TGTGCCCCCCCGGTCCGAGACAGGGGGCCAACATCTGGAAACACCATATATTTT. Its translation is CAPPVRDRGPTSGNTIYF.

The CDR3 loop is CASSQDVTSLGWETQYF. As DNA, the CDR3 is TGTGCCAGCAGCCAAGATGTTACTAGCCTGGGCTGGGAGACCCAGTACTTC. V and J are TRBV4-2 and TRBJ2-5; D might be TRBD2 (6 bases). CDR3 length equals 17 residues. In germline, CDR1 is LGHNA, CDR2 YNFKEQ. Trimming removed 0 bases at V and 5 bases at J, with 19 bases between.

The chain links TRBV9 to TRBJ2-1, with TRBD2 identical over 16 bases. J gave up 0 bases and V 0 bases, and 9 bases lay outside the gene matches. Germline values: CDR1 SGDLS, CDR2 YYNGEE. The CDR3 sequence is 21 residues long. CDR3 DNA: TGTGCCAGCAGCGTAGGCCCGGGACTAGCGGGAGGGCGGAGCTCCTACAATGAGCAGTTCTTC. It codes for CASSVGPGLAGGRSSYNEQFF.

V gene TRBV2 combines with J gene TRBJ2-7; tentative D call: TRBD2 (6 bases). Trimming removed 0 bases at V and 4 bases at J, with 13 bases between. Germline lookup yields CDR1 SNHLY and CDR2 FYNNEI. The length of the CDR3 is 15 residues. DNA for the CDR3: TGTGCCAGCAGTGAAGCGCTTCGGGAGTTTTACGAGCAGTACTTC. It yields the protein CASSEALREFYEQYF.

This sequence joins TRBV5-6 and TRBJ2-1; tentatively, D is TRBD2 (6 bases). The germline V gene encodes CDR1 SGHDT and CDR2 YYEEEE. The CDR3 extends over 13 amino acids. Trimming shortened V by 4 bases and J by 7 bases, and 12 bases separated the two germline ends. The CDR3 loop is CASSKGTLNEQFF. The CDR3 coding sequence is TGTGCCAGCAGCAAGGGGACTTTGAATGAGCAGTTCTTC.

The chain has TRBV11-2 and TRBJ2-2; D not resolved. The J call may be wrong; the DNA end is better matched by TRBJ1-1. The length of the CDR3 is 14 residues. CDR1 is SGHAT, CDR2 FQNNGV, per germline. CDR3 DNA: TGTGCCAGCAGCTTAGGGGCGGCTTCTCGGGGAGCTTTCTTT. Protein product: CASSLGAASRGAFF.

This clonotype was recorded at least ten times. The CDR3 DNA is TGCGCCAGCAGCTTGGGACAGGGCATGAACACTGAAGCTTTCTTT. The encoded protein is CASSLGQGMNTEAFF. The chain carries TRBV5-1 and TRBJ1-1, with 7 bases fitting TRBD1. The CDR3 loop spans 15 amino acids. Germline V lookup: CDR1 SGHRS, CDR2 YFSETQ. The V segment lost 0 bases and the J segment 0 bases; nucleotides outside the gene matches: 2.

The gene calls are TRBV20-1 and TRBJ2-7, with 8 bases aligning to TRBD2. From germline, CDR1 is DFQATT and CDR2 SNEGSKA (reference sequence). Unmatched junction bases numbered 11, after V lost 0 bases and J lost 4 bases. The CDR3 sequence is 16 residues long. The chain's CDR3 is CSARDTVGAGGYEQYF. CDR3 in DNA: TGCAGTGCTAGAGATACAGTTGGGGCGGGAGGTTACGAGCAGTACTTC.

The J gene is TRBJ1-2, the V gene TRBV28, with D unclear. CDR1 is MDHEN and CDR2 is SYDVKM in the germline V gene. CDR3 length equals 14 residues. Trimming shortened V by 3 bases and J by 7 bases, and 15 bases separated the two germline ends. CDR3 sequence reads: CASSLGGGFLGYTF. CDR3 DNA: TGTGCCAGCAGTTTGGGTGGAGGGTTCCTTGGCTACACCTTC.

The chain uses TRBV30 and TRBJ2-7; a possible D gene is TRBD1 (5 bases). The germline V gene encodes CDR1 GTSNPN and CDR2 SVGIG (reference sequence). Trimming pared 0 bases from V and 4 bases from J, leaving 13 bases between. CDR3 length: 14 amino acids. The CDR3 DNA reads TGTGCCTGGAGTGTACTTGGGCAGGGATACGAGCAGTACTTC. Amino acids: CAWSVLGQGYEQYF.

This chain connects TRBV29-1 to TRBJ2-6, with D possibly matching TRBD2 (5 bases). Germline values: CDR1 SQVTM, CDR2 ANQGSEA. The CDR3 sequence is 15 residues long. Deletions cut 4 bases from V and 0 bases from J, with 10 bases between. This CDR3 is CSVGFGSSGANVLTF. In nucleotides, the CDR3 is TGCAGCGTTGGGTTTGGGAGCTCTGGGGCCAACGTCCTGACTTTC.

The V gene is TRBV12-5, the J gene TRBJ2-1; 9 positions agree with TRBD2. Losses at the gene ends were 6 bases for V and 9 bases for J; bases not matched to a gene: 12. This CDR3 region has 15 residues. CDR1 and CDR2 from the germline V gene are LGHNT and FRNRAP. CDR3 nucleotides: TGTGCTAGTGGACCTGGGACTAGCAGAGGGGGTGAGCAGTTCTTC. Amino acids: CASGPGTSRGGEQFF.

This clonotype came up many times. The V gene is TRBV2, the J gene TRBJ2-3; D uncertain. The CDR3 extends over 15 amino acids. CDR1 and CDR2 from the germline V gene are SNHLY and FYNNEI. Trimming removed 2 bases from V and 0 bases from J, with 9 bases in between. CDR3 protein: CASSETAASTDTQYF. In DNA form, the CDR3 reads TGTGCCAGCAGTGAAACAGCTGCTAGCACAGATACGCAGTATTTT.

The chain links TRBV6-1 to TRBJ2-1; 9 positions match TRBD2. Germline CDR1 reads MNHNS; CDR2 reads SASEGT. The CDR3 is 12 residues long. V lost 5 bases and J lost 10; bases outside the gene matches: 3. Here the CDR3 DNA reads TGTGCCAGCAGTCAGCTAGCGGGGGAGCAGTTCTTC. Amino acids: CASSQLAGEQFF.

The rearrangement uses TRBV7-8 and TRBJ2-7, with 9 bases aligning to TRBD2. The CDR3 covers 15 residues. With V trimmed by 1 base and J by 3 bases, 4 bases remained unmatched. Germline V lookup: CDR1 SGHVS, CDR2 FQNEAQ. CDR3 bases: TGTGCCAGCAGCTTAGGCCGGACTAGCGTCTACGAGCAGTACTTC. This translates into CASSLGRTSVYEQYF.

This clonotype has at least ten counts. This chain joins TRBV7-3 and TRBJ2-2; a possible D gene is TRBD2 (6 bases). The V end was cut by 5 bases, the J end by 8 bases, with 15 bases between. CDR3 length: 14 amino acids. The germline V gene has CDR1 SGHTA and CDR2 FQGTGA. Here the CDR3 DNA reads TGTGCCAGCAGCCTCGGGACTGCCGGTGGGGAGCTGTTTTTT. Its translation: CASSLGTAGGELFF.

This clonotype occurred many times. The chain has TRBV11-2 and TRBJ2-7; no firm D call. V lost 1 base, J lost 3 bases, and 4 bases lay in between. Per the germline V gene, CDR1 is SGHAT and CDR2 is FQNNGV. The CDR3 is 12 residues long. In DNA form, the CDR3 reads TGTGCCAGCAGCTTAGTAGTCTACGAGCAGTACTTC. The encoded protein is CASSLVVYEQYF.

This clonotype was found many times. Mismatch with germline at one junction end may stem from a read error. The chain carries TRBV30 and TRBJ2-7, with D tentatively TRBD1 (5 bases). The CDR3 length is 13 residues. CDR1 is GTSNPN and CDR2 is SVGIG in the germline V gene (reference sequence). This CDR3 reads CAWSADQGADLDF. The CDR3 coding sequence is TGTGCCTGGAGTGCGGACCAGGGCGCTGACCTGGACTTC.